The present T cell receptor beta chain was sequenced within a study of blood T cells in healthy people across ages. V shed 3 bases and J 0 bases; nucleotides not matched to a gene: 7. The CDR3 runs 16 residues. The V gene's germline CDR1 is MGHRA and CDR2 YSYEKL. Those donating, healthy Caucasian individuals from Russia, were aged roughly 6 to 95. Investigators took around 10 milliliters of peripheral blood from every donor. Then a second PCR, running roughly 7 to 11 cycles, was carried out with a sample-barcoded 5' primer and a J-beta primer mix. TCRdb analysed the 5' RACE reads with MiXCR anew, one entry per CDR3 protein. The sample records a few hundred thousand distinct CDR3 sequences, 25% to 30% being singletons.

The sequence was collected from a woman between 65 and 79 years old in good health. The sample comprised blood. The chain employs TRBV4-1 and TRBJ2-5, with 7 bases that match TRBD1. In DNA, the CDR3 is TGCGCCAGCAGCCAGGGCCCGGGACAGTACCAAGAGACCCAGTACTTC. Translation: CASSQGPGQYQETQYF.